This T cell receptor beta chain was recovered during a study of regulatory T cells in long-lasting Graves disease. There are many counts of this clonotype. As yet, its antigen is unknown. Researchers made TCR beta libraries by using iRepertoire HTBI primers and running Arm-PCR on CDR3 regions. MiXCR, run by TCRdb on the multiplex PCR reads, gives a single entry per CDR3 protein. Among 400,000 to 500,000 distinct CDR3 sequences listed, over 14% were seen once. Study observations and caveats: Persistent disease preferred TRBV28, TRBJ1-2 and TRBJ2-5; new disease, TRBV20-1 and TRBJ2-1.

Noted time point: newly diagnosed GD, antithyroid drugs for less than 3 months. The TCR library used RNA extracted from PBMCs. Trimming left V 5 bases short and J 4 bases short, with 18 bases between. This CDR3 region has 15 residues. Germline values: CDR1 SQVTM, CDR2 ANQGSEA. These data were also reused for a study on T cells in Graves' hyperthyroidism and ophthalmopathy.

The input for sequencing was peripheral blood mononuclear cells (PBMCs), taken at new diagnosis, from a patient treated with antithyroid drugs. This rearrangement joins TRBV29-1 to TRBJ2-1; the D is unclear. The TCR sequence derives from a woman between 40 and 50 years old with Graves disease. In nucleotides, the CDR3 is TGCAGCGTTCAATCCCCAACGGCCCCGTACAATGAGCAGTTCTTC. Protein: CSVQSPTAPYNEQFF.